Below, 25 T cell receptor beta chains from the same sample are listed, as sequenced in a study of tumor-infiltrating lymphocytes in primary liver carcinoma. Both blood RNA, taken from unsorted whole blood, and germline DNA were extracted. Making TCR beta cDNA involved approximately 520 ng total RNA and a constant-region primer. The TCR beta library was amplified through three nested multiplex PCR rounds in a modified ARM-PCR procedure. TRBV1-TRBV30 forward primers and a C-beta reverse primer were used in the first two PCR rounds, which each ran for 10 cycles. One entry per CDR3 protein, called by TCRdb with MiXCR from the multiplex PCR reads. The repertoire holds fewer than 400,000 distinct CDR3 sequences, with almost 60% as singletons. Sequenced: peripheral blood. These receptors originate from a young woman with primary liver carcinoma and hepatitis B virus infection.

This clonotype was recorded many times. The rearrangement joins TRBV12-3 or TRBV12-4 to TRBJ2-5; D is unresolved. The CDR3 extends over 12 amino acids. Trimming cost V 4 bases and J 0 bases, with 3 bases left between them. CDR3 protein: CASSSHQETQYF. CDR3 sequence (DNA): TGTGCCAGCAGTTCCCACCAAGAGACCCAGTACTTC.

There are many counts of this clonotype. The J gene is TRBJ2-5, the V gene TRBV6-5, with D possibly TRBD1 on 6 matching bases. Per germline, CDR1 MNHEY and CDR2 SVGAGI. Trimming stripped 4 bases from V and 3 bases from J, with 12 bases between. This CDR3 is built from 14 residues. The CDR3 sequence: CASSSGTQKETQYF. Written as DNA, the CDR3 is TGTGCCAGCAGTTCCGGGACACAGAAAGAGACCCAGTACTTC.

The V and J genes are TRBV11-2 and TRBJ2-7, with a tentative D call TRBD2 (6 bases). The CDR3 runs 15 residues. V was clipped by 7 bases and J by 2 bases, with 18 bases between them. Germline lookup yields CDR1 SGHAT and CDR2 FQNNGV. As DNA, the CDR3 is TGTGCCAGCAACCCCCGGACTGGGGGGACCTACGAGCAGTACTTC. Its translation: CASNPRTGGTYEQYF.

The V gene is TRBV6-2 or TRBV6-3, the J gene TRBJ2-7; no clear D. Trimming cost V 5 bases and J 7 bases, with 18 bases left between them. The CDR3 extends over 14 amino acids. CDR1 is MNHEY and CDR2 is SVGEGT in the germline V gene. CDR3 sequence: CASSPTGRTLEQYF. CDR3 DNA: TGTGCCAGCAGTCCCACCGGCAGGACCCTAGAGCAGTACTTC.

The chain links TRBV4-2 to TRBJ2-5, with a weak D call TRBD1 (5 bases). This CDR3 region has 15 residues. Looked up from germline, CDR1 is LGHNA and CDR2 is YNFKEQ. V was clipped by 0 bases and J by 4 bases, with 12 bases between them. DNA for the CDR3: TGTGCCAGCAGCCAAGAGGTACAGGTCCGAGAGACCCAGTACTTC. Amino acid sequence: CASSQEVQVRETQYF.

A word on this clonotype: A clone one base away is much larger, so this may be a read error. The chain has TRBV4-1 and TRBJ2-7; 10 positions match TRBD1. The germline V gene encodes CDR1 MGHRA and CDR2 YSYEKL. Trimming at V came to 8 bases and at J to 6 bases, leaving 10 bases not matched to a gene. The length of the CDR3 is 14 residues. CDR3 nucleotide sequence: TGCGCCAGCGGCCCAAAGACAGGGGGCAGCGAGCAGTACTTC. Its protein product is CASGPKTGGSEQYF.

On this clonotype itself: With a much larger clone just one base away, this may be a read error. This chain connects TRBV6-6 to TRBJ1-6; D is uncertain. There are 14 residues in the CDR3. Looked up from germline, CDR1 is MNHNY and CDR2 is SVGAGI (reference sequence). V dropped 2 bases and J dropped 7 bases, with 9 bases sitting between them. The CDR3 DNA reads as TGTGCCAGCAGTTACGAGGAGTTCAATTCACCCCTCCACTTT. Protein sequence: CASSYEEFNSPLHF.

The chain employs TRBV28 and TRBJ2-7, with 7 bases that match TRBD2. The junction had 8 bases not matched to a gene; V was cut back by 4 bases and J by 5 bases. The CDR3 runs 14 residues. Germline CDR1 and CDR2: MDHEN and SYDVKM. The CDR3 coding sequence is TGTGCCAGCAGTTACCTAGCGGAGGAACACGAGCAGTACTTC. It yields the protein CASSYLAEEHEQYF.

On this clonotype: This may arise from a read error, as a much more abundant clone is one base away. The CDR3 bases are TGTGCCAGCAGTTGGACAGGGAACTGCAATCAGCCCCAGCATTTT. Translated, it gives CASSWTGNCNQPQHF. This chain connects TRBV12-3 or TRBV12-4 to TRBJ1-5, with 8 positions matching TRBD1. The CDR3 sequence is 15 residues long. With V trimmed by 4 bases and J by 2 bases, 4 bases remained unmatched.

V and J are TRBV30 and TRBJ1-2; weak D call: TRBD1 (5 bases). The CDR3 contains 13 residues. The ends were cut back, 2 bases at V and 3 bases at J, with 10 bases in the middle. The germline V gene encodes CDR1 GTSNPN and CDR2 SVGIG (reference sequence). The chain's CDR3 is CAWSIGTDYGYTF. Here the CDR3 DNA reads TGTGCCTGGAGTATAGGGACGGACTATGGCTACACCTTC.

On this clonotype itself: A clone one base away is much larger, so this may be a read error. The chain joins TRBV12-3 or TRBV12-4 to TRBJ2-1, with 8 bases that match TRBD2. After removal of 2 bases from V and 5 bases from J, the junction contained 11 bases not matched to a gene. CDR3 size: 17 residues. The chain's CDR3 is CASSLKWGPAGDNEQFF. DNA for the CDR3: TGTGCCAGCAGTTTAAAGTGGGGACCAGCGGGAGACAATGAGCAGTTCTTC.

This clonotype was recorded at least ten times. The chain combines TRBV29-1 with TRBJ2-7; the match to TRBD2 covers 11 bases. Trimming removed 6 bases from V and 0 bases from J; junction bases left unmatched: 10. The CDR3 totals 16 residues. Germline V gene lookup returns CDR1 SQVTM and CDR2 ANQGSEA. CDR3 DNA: TGCAGCGTCGCGGAGGGACTAGCGGATAGCTCCTACGAGCAGTACTTC. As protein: CSVAEGLADSSYEQYF.

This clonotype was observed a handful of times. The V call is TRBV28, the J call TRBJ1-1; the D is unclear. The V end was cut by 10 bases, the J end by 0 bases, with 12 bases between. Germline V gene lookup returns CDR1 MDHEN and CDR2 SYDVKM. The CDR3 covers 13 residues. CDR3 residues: CATRNPMNTEAFF. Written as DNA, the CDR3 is TGTGCCACCCGAAACCCAATGAACACTGAAGCTTTCTTT. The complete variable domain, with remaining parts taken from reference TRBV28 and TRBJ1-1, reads DVKVTQSSRYLVKRTGEKVFLECVQDMDHENMFWYRQDPGLGLRLIYFSYDVKMKEKGDIPEGYSVSREKKERFSLILESASTNQTSMYLCATRNPMNTEAFFGQGTRLTVV.

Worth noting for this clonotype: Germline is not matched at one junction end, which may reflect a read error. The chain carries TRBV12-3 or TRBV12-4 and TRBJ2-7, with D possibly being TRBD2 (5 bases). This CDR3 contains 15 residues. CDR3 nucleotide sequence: TGTGCCAGCAGTTTAGTGGTGGGAGTCCGGTACGATCAGTACTTC. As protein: CASSLVVGVRYDQYF.

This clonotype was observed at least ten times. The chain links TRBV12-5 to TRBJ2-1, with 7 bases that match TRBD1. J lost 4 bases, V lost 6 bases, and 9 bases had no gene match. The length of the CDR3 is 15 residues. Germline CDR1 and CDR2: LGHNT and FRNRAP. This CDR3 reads CASGRTGLRYNEQFF. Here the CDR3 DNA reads TGTGCTAGTGGGAGGACAGGCCTTAGATACAATGAGCAGTTCTTC.

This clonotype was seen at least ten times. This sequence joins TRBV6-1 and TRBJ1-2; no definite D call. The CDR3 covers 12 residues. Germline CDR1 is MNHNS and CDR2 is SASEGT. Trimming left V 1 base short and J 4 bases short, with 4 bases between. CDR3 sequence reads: CASSEGSYGYTF. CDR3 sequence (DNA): TGTGCCAGCAGTGAAGGAAGCTATGGCTACACCTTC.

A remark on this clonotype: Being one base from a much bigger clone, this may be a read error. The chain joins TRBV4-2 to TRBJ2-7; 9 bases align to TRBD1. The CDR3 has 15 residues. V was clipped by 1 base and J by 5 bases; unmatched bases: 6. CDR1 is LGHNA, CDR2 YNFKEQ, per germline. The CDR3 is CASSQGGTGSHEQYF. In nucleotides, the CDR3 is TGTGCCAGCAGCCAAGGAGGGACAGGGTCACACGAGCAGTACTTC.

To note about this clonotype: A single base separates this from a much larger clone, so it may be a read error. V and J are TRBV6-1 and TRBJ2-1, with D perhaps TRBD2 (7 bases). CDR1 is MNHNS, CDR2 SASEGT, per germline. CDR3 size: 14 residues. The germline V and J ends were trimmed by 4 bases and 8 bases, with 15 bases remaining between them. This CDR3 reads CASSGRGAGDEQFF. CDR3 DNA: TGTGCCAGCAGTGGCCGGGGGGCCGGTGATGAGCAGTTCTTC.

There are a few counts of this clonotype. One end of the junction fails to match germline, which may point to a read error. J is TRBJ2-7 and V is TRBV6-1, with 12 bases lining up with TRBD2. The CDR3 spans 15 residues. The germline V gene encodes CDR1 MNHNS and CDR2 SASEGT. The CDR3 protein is CPSSSTSGGSYEQYF. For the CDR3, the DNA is TGTCCCAGCAGTTCGACTAGCGGGGGCTCCTACGAGCAGTACTTC.

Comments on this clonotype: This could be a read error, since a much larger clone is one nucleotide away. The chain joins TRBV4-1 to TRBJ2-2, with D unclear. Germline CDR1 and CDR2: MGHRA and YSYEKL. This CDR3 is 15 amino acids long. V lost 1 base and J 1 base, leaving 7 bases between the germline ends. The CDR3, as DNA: TGCGCCAGCAGCCAAGTACGTAGGAACACCGGGGAGCTGTTTTTT. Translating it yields CASSQVRRNTGELFF.

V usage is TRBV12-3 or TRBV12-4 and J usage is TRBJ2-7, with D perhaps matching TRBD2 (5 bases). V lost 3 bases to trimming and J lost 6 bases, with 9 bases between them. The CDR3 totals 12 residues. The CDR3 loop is CASSFRGFEQYF. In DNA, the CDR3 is TGTGCCAGCAGTTTTAGAGGGTTCGAGCAGTACTTC.

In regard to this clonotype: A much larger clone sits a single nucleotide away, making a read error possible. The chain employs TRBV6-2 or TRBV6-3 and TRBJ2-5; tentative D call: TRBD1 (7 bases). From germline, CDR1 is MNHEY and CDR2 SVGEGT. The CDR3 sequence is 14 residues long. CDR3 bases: TGTGCCAACAGTTACAGCGCAGGGGGGGAGACCCAGTACTTC. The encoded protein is CANSYSAGGETQYF.

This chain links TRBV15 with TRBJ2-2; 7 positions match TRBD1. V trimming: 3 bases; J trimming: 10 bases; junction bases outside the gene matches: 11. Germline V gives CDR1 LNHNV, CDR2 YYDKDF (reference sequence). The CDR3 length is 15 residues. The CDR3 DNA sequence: TGTGCCACCAGCAGTCGGACAGGTATCGGCGAGGAGCTGTTTTTT. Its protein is CATSSRTGIGEELFF.

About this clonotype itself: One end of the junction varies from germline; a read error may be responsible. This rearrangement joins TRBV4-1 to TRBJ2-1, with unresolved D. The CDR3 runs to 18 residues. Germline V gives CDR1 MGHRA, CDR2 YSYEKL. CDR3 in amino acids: CASSREWVPQSSYNEQFF. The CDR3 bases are TGCGCCAGTAGCCGAGAATGGGTCCCCCAGAGCTCCTACAATGAGCAGTTCTTC.

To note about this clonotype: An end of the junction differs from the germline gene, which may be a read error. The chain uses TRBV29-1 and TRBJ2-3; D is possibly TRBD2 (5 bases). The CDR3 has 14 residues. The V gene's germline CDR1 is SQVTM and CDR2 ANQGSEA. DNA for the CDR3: TGTAGCGTTGGGCGGTCTCTACCGACATATACGCAGTATTTT. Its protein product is CSVGRSLPTYTQYF.